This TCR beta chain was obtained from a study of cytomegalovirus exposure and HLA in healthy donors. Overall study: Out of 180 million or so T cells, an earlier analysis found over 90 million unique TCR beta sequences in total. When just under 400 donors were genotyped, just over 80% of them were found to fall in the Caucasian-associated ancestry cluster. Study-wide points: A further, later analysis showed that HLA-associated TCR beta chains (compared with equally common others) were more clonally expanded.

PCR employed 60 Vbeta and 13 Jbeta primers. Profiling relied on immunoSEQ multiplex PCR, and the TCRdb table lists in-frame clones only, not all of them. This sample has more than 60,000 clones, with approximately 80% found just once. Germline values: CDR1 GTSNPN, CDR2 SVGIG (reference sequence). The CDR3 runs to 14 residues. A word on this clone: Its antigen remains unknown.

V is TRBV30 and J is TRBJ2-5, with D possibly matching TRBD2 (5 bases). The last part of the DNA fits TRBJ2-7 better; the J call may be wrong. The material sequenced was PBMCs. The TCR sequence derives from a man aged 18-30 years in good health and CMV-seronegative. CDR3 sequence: CAWRRALGPYEQYF. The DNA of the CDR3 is TGTGCCTGGAGGCGGGCGTTGGGCCCCTACGAGCAGTACTTC.